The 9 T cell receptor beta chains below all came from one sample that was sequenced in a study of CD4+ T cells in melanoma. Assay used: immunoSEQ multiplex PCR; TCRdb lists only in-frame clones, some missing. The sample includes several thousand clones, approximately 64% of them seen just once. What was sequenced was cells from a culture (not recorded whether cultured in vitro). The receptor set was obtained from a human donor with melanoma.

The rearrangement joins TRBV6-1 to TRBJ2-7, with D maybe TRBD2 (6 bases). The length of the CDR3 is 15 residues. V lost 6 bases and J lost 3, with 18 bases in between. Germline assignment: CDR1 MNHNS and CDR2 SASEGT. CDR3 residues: CASREGGPGYYEQYF. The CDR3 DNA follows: TGTGCCAGCAGAGAGGGAGGTCCGGGGTACTACGAGCAGTACTTC.

The CDR3 protein is CATSRDPARGNEQFF. The CDR3 nucleotides are TGTGCCACCAGCAGAGATCCCGCGCGGGGTAATGAGCAGTTCTTC. The V call is TRBV15, the J call TRBJ2-1; TRBD2 might be the D (6 bases). Germline V gene lookup returns CDR1 LNHNV and CDR2 YYDKDF (reference sequence). The V gene lost 0 bases and the J gene lost 7 bases, with 13 bases spanning the gap. The CDR3 length is 15 residues.

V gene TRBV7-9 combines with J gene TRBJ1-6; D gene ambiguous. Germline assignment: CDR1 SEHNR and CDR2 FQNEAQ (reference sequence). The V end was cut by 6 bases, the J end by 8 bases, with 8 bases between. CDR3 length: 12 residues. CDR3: CASRVQDSPLHF. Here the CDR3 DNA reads TGTGCCAGCAGGGTTCAGGATTCACCCCTCCACTTT.

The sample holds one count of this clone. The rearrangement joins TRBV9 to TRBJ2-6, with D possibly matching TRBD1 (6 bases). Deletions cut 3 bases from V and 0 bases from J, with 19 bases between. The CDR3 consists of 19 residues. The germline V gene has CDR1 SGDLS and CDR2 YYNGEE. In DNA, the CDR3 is TGTGCCAGCAGCGCCCCTTCCGGGACATACCTCTCTGGGGCCAACGTCCTGACTTTC. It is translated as CASSAPSGTYLSGANVLTF.

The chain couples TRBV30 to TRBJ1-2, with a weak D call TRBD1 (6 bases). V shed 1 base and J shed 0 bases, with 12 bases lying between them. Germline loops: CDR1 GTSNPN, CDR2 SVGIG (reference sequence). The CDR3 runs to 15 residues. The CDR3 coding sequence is TGTGCCTGGAGTGACAGGGCCGGAACTAACTATGGCTACACCTTC. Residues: CAWSDRAGTNYGYTF.

The CDR3: CASSFSRGVGGYTF. CDR3 sequence (DNA): TGTGCCAGCAGTTTTAGCCGGGGGGTCGGTGGCTACACCTTC. The chain carries TRBV6-5 and TRBJ1-2, with D maybe TRBD1 (5 bases). Germline V gene data show CDR1 as MNHEY and CDR2 as SVGAGI. The ends were cut back, 4 bases at V and 7 bases at J, with 16 bases in the middle. This CDR3 has 14 residues.

This chain's CDR3 is CASSEAERTGWHPQHF. In DNA, the CDR3 is TGTGCCAGCAGTGAAGCGGAGAGGACAGGGTGGCATCCCCAGCATTTT. This chain uses TRBV6-1 with TRBJ1-5; 8 bases agree with TRBD1. The junction had 11 bases not matched to a gene; V was cut back by 0 bases and J by 10 bases. This CDR3 has 16 amino acids. Germline CDR1 and CDR2: MNHNS and SASEGT.

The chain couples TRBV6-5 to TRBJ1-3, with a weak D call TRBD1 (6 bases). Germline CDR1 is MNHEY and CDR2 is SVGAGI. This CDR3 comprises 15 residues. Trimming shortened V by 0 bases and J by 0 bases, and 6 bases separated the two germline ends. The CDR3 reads CASSYSDSSGNTIYF. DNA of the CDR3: TGTGCCAGCAGTTACTCGGACAGCTCTGGAAACACCATATATTTT.

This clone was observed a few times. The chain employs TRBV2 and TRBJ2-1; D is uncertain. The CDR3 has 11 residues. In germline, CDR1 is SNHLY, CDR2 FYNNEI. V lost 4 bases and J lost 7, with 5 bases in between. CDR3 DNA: TGTGCCAGCAGTGCCCGGAATGAGCAGTTCTTC. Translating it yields CASSARNEQFF.